The T cell receptor beta chain described here comes from a study of T cell repertoires in cytomegalovirus infection. Study-level information: Signatures in public TCR beta sequences pointed to both CMV infection and matching HLA type.

Study results and caveats: Summed public TCR beta family frequency identified CMV carriers bearing the relevant HLA.

TCRdb reprocessed the reads with MiXCR, giving one entry per CDR3 protein. The table lists roughly 320,000 distinct CDR3 sequences, over 7.5% of them singletons, with 3.5% to 4.5% in the top ten. V shed 4 bases and J shed 0 bases, with 9 bases lying between them. Germline V lookup: CDR1 SGHVT, CDR2 SQSDAQ. The length of the CDR3 is 14 residues. This clonotype was seen ten or more times. What it recognizes is unknown. This rearrangement joins TRBV7-4 to TRBJ2-5; no definite D call. The source material was PBMCs. The sequence came from a human donor in good health (CMV status not recorded). Some clones in this sample may be carry-over from other donors' samples. Here the CDR3 reads CASSSEINQETQYF. CDR3 in DNA: TGTGCCAGCAGCTCCGAAATTAACCAAGAGACCCAGTACTTC.